This T cell receptor beta chain was recorded in a study of PD-L1 blockade in urothelial cancer. Data came from immunoSEQ multiplex PCR; TCRdb stores just in-frame clones and leaves some out. The table includes approximately 91,000 clones, roughly 83% detected once. Time point defined: peripheral blood 6 weeks after treatment start. The CDR3 covers 19 residues. Sequencing used PBMCs, obtained around atezolizumab (anti-PD-L1) treatment. The receptor comes from an older man with urothelial cancer. The rearrangement uses TRBV21-1 and TRBJ2-3; TRBD2, as called in the table, went unchecked against the DNA. TRBV21-1 is marked as a pseudogene. The CDR3: CASSKVVPGLAGTTDTQYF. As DNA, the CDR3 is TGTGCCAGCAGCAAAGTGGTACCCGGACTAGCGGGTACCACAGATACGCAGTATTTT.